This T cell receptor beta chain came from a study of control samples from healthy donors and cancer patients. Sequencing was performed with immunoSEQ multiplex PCR; in TCRdb, only in-frame clones are kept and a portion is missing. In the table there are about 150,000 clones, approximately 96% of which are singletons. The sample taken for sequencing was blood. The sequence was obtained from a man aged 35 to 55 in good health.

CDR3 protein: CASSKALTGTGGPSPNEKLFF. CDR3 bases: TGTGCCAGCAGCAAAGCCCTTACCGGGACAGGGGGCCCTTCACCTAATGAAAAACTGTTTTTT. The chain couples TRBV21-1 to TRBJ1-4; TRBD1, the D gene given by the table, was not confirmed from the DNA. TRBV21-1 is noted as a pseudogene. The CDR3 is 21 residues long.